Detailed here is one T cell receptor (beta chain). At one boundary the junction diverges from the germline segment, which might be a read error. This entry is derived from a study of chronic HIV infection and antiretroviral therapy. A single record per CDR3 protein comes from TCRdb applying MiXCR to the 5' RACE reads. Of about 48,000 distinct CDR3 sequences in the sample, 15% to 20% were seen once. The CDR3 loop spans 18 amino acids. Germline lookup yields CDR1 MNHEY and CDR2 SVGEGT. The TCR was taken from an adult who had HIV and had not received antiretroviral therapy, or was an uninfected healthy control (not recorded which). The sequenced material came from peripheral blood. V and J are TRBV6-2 or TRBV6-3 and TRBJ1-1; D remains unclear. The CDR3 coding sequence is TGTGCCAGCAGTTACTCCGCCGGAGAATACTTCATGAACACTGAAGCTTTATTT. Residues: CASSYSAGEYFMNTEALF.